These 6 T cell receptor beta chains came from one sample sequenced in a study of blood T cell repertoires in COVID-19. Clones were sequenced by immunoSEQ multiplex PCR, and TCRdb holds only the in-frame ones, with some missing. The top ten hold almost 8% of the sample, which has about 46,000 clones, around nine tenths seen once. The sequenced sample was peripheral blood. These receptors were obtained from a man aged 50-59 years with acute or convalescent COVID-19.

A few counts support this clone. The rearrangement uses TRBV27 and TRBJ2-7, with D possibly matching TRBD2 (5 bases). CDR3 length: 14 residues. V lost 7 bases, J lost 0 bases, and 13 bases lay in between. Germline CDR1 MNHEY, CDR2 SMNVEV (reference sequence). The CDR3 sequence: CASTPFGGSYEQYF. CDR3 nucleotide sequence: TGTGCCAGCACCCCGTTTGGAGGCTCCTACGAGCAGTACTTC.

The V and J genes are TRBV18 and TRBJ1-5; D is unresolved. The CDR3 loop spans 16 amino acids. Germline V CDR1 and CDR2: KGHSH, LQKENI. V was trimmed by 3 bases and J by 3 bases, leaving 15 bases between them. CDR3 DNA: TGTGCCAGCTCACCGCAACCAGGTCGGTCCAATCAGCCCCAGCATTTT. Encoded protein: CASSPQPGRSNQPQHF.

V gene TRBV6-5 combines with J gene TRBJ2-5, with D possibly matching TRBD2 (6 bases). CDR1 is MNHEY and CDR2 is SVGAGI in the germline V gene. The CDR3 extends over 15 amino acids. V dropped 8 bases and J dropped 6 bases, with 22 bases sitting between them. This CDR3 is CASAIRLESVKTQYF. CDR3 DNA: TGTGCCAGCGCCATAAGACTAGAATCTGTGAAGACCCAGTACTTC.

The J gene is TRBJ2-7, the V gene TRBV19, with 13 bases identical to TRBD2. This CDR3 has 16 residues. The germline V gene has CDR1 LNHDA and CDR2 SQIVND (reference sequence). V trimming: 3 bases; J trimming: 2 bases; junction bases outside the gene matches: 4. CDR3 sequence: CASSMGLAGSPYEQYF. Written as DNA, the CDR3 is TGTGCCAGTAGTATGGGACTAGCGGGATCTCCCTACGAGCAGTACTTC.

The CDR3 loop is CATRDAGRPNEQFF. The CDR3 nucleotides read TGTGCCACCAGAGACGCAGGGAGGCCCAATGAGCAGTTCTTC. This chain uses TRBV15 with TRBJ2-1; a weak D match, TRBD2 (6 bases). The V gene's germline CDR1 is LNHNV and CDR2 YYDKDF (reference sequence). V was clipped by 6 bases and J by 6 bases, with 15 bases between them. The CDR3 length is 14 residues.

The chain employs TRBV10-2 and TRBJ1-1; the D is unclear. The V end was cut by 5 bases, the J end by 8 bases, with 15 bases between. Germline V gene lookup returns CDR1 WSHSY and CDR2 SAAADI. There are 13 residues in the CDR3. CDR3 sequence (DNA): TGCGCCAGCAGTCTAAACGTTGAATTAGAAGCTTTCTTT. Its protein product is CASSLNVELEAFF.